Listed below are T cell receptor beta chains from one sample, sequenced in a study of cytotoxic CD8 clonotypes in ibrutinib-treated CLL. Assay used: immunoSEQ multiplex PCR; TCRdb lists only in-frame clones, some missing. The sample shows about 39,000 clones, about 70% of them seen only once. The source was PBMCs, collected at disease progression, from a patient treated with ibrutinib. The receptor set was obtained from a human donor with chronic lymphocytic leukemia. Each CDR3 is given with its conserved first and last residue. Each record gives: D gene, J gene, V gene, clone size, CDR3 protein, CDR3 DNA. A D gene is named only where the DNA matches it firmly. Only some rows state a clone size, as once, few, many or a class for expanded clones.

d_call: -
j_call: TRBJ2-7
v_call: TRBV4-1
clone_size: -
cdr3_aa: CASSQGFEQYF
cdr3_nt: TGCGCCAGCAGCCAAGGTTTCGAGCAGTACTTC

d_call: TRBD1
j_call: TRBJ2-7
v_call: TRBV6-1
clone_size: -
cdr3_aa: CASGGTGEVEQYF
cdr3_nt: TGTGCCAGCGGGGGGACAGGGGAAGTGGAGCAGTACTTC

d_call: TRBD1
j_call: TRBJ2-5
v_call: TRBV11-1
clone_size: -
cdr3_aa: CASSTQGALGETQYF
cdr3_nt: TGTGCCAGCAGCACACAGGGGGCTTTAGGCGAGACCCAGTACTTC

d_call: TRBD1
j_call: TRBJ2-2
v_call: TRBV18
clone_size: many
cdr3_aa: CASSKTGTGGTGELFF
cdr3_nt: TGTGCCAGCTCGAAGACCGGGACAGGGGGCACCGGGGAGCTGTTTTTT

d_call: TRBD1
j_call: TRBJ1-6
v_call: TRBV6-4
clone_size: few
cdr3_aa: CASSEQGDNSPLHF
cdr3_nt: TGTGCCAGCAGTGAGCAGGGGGATAATTCACCCCTCCACTTT

d_call: -
j_call: TRBJ2-5
v_call: TRBV7-2
clone_size: -
cdr3_aa: CASSLRQDPMSTQYF
cdr3_nt: TGTGCCAGCAGCTTACGGCAGGACCCCATGAGTACCCAGTACTTC

d_call: -
j_call: TRBJ2-1
v_call: TRBV2
clone_size: -
cdr3_aa: CASSRDAGRFF
cdr3_nt: TGTGCCAGCAGCCGGGACGCGGGAAGATTCTTC

d_call: -
j_call: TRBJ1-5
v_call: TRBV5-4
clone_size: few
cdr3_aa: CASSIDRTDTQHF
cdr3_nt: TGTGCCAGCAGTATCGACAGGACCGATACCCAGCATTTT

d_call: -
j_call: TRBJ1-2
v_call: TRBV30
clone_size: -
cdr3_aa: CAWIRRERLGYGYTF
cdr3_nt: TGTGCCTGGATCCGCCGGGAGAGACTTGGCTATGGCTACACCTTC

d_call: -
j_call: TRBJ1-1
v_call: TRBV4-2
clone_size: -
cdr3_aa: CASSQEVAYYEAFF
cdr3_nt: TGTGCCAGCAGCCAAGAGGTGGCCTACTATGAAGCTTTCTTT

d_call: -
j_call: TRBJ2-7
v_call: TRBV27
clone_size: few
cdr3_aa: CASSFGQGGREQYF
cdr3_nt: TGTGCCAGCAGTTTTGGGCAGGGCGGGCGCGAGCAGTACTTC

d_call: -
j_call: TRBJ2-7
v_call: TRBV11-1
clone_size: few
cdr3_aa: CASSSYPRSRGEQYF
cdr3_nt: TGTGCCAGCAGCTCATACCCCCGGTCCCGAGGAGAGCAGTACTTC

d_call: -
j_call: TRBJ1-1
v_call: TRBV5-1
clone_size: -
cdr3_aa: CASSPIQGPHTEAFF
cdr3_nt: TGCGCCAGCAGCCCGATACAGGGACCCCACACTGAAGCTTTCTTT

d_call: -
j_call: TRBJ2-1
v_call: TRBV7-9
clone_size: -
cdr3_aa: CASSYPGVYNEQFF
cdr3_nt: TGTGCCAGCAGCTACCCTGGGGTCTACAATGAGCAGTTCTTC

d_call: TRBD1
j_call: TRBJ1-4
v_call: TRBV15
clone_size: -
cdr3_aa: CATSRTGSNEKLFF
cdr3_nt: TGTGCCACCAGCCGGACAGGATCTAATGAAAAACTGTTTTTT

d_call: TRBD1
j_call: TRBJ2-2
v_call: TRBV15
clone_size: few
cdr3_aa: CATSREWGQANTGELFF
cdr3_nt: TGTGCCACCAGCAGAGAATGGGGACAGGCTAACACCGGGGAGCTGTTTTTT

d_call: -
j_call: TRBJ1-2
v_call: TRBV30
clone_size: once
cdr3_aa: CAWSQTRRYTF
cdr3_nt: TGTGCCTGGAGTCAAACACGCCGCTACACCTTC